This paragraph covers one T cell receptor (beta chain) sequence. Cohort assignment relied on participant-reported clinical history. Profiled with immunoSEQ multiplex PCR; TCRdb holds only in-frame clones, not every one. Of roughly 400,000 clones listed, approximately 88% are singletons. This record comes from a study of blood T cell repertoires in COVID-19. The material sequenced was PBMCs or T cells enriched from blood (not recorded which). The TCR originated in a woman aged 40-49 years with acute COVID-19.

This CDR3 is CASSPRLAGVLDTQYF. CDR3 DNA: TGTGCCAGCAGCCCGCGACTAGCGGGGGTTCTAGATACGCAGTATTTT. The chain is built from TRBV11-2 and TRBJ2-3; 12 bases agree with TRBD2. The CDR3 has 16 residues. Germline V gene sequence: CDR1 SGHAT, CDR2 FQNNGV. V trimming: 5 bases; J trimming: 5 bases; junction bases outside the gene matches: 8.